These T cell receptor beta chains were read from a single sample in a study of T cells in Graves' hyperthyroidism and ophthalmopathy. A single record per CDR3 protein comes from TCRdb applying MiXCR to the multiplex PCR reads. This table has approximately 720,000 distinct CDR3 sequences, approximately 19% appearing once. Sequenced sample: blood. The source of these receptors is a woman aged 50 to 60 with Graves' hyperthyroidism that later progressed to Graves' ophthalmopathy. Both conserved end residues are part of each CDR3. Each record gives: clone size, J gene, V gene, D gene, CDR3 protein, CDR3 DNA. The D gene is left open where the match is weak. Part of the rows lack a size; the others show once, few, many or a class for expanded clones.

size: many; J: TRBJ1-5; V: TRBV2; D: TRBD1; CDR3: CASRAPGTGGLTNQPQHF; DNA: TGTGCCAGCAGAGCTCCCGGGACAGGGGGACTCACGAATCAGCCCCAGCATTTT
size: NA; J: TRBJ2-2; V: TRBV7-8; D: NA; CDR3: CASSSVQGGTGELFF; DNA: TGTGCCAGCAGCTCGGTTCAGGGTGGGACCGGGGAGCTGTTTTTT
size: NA; J: TRBJ2-7; V: TRBV20-1; D: TRBD1; CDR3: CSAEPDRAPEQYF; DNA: TGCAGTGCTGAGCCGGACAGGGCTCCTGAACAGTACTTC
size: NA; J: TRBJ2-1; V: TRBV27; D: NA; CDR3: CASSLRFNNEQFF; DNA: TGTGCCAGCAGTTTACGGTTCAACAATGAGCAGTTCTTC
size: NA; J: TRBJ1-1; V: TRBV27; D: NA; CDR3: CASSLSGAAEAFF; DNA: TGTGCCAGCAGTTTATCGGGGGCGGCTGAAGCTTTCTTT
size: few; J: TRBJ2-3; V: TRBV10-3; D: NA; CDR3: CAIRDSRTDTQYF; DNA: TGTGCCATCAGGGACAGCCGCACAGATACGCAGTATTTT
size: NA; J: TRBJ1-2; V: TRBV27; D: NA; CDR3: CASRETGRTNYGYTF; DNA: TGTGCCAGCAGAGAAACAGGGAGGACTAACTATGGCTACACCTTC
size: NA; J: TRBJ2-5; V: TRBV5-1; D: NA; CDR3: CASSLEGPAETQYF; DNA: TGCGCCAGCAGCTTGGAGGGGCCGGCGGAGACCCAGTACTTC
size: NA; J: TRBJ1-5; V: TRBV2; D: NA; CDR3: CASSPGTTGGPQHF; DNA: TGTGCCAGCAGCCCCGGGACGACAGGCGGGCCCCAGCATTTT
size: NA; J: TRBJ2-2; V: TRBV12-3/TRBV12-4; D: NA; CDR3: CASSFSITGELFF; DNA: TGTGCCAGCAGTTTTTCGATAACCGGGGAGCTGTTTTTT
size: many; J: TRBJ2-1; V: TRBV7-6; D: TRBD2; CDR3: CASSFLTSGGPYEQFF; DNA: TGTGCCAGCAGCTTCCTAACTAGCGGGGGGCCCTATGAGCAGTTCTTC
size: many; J: TRBJ1-6; V: TRBV30; D: NA; CDR3: CAWNLGTNSPLHF; DNA: TGTGCCTGGAACCTAGGGACTAATTCACCCCTCCACTTT
size: many; J: TRBJ2-7; V: TRBV6-1; D: NA; CDR3: CASSDFAATHYEQYF; DNA: TGTGCCAGCAGTGATTTTGCGGCGACACACTACGAGCAGTACTTC
size: few; J: TRBJ2-3; V: TRBV5-6; D: TRBD2; CDR3: CASSFRLAGSTDTQYF; DNA: TGTGCCAGCAGCTTTAGACTAGCGGGGAGCACAGATACGCAGTATTTT
size: NA; J: TRBJ2-3; V: TRBV9; D: TRBD1; CDR3: CASSDHPQGSSTDTQYF; DNA: TGTGCCAGCAGCGACCACCCACAGGGGTCTAGCACAGATACGCAGTATTTT
size: many; J: TRBJ1-1; V: TRBV20-1; D: NA; CDR3: CSARGPPGQLRRATEAFF; DNA: TGCAGTGCTAGAGGTCCCCCGGGACAACTTAGGCGGGCCACTGAAGCTTTCTTT
size: NA; J: TRBJ2-2; V: TRBV5-1; D: TRBD1; CDR3: CASSLRTGGKAGELFF; DNA: TGCGCCAGCAGCCTAAGGACAGGGGGAAAGGCCGGGGAGCTGTTTTTT
size: few; J: TRBJ2-7; V: TRBV27; D: TRBD2; CDR3: CASSLLLAGAHYEQYF; DNA: TGTGCCAGCAGTTTATTACTAGCGGGGGCTCACTACGAGCAGTACTTC
size: few; J: TRBJ2-5; V: TRBV2; D: NA; CDR3: CASEYQETQYF; DNA: TGTGCCAGCGAGTATCAAGAGACCCAGTACTTC
size: few; J: TRBJ2-3; V: TRBV9; D: NA; CDR3: CASSVEDNAPQYF; DNA: TGTGCCAGCAGCGTAGAAGACAACGCCCCGCAGTATTTT
size: many; J: TRBJ1-4; V: TRBV20-1; D: NA; CDR3: CSARSDHPSASDEKLFF; DNA: TGCAGTGCTAGATCGGACCACCCGTCAGCAAGCGATGAAAAACTGTTTTTT
size: many; J: TRBJ1-1; V: TRBV5-1; D: NA; CDR3: CASSLGTALGTEAFF; DNA: TGCGCCAGCAGCTTGGGTACAGCTTTGGGCACTGAAGCTTTCTTT
size: many; J: TRBJ2-3; V: TRBV6-1; D: NA; CDR3: CASSPEGGLTDTQYF; DNA: TGTGCCAGCAGCCCGGAGGGGGGTCTCACAGATACGCAGTATTTT
size: NA; J: TRBJ1-3; V: TRBV11-2; D: TRBD1; CDR3: CASSLGDRPGNTIYF; DNA: TGTGCCAGCAGCTTAGGGGACAGGCCTGGAAACACCATATATTTT
size: many; J: TRBJ2-5; V: TRBV18; D: NA; CDR3: CASSPNPRGVQETQYF; DNA: TGTGCCAGCTCACCAAACCCCAGGGGGGTACAAGAGACCCAGTACTTC
size: many; J: TRBJ1-2; V: TRBV20-1; D: TRBD1; CDR3: CSARGVGQGALYGYTF; DNA: TGCAGTGCTAGAGGGGTAGGACAGGGGGCTCTCTATGGCTACACCTTC
size: NA; J: TRBJ2-7; V: TRBV3-1; D: NA; CDR3: CASSQQGPVYEQYF; DNA: TGTGCCAGCAGCCAACAGGGTCCCGTTTACGAGCAGTACTTC
size: NA; J: TRBJ2-7; V: TRBV27; D: TRBD2; CDR3: CASSALGQREVYEQYF; DNA: TGTGCCAGCAGTGCCCTGGGACAGCGGGAGGTATACGAGCAGTACTTC
size: NA; J: TRBJ1-1; V: TRBV7-9; D: NA; CDR3: CASTQLVGINTEAFF; DNA: TGTGCCAGCACCCAACTGGTCGGGATAAACACTGAAGCTTTCTTT
size: few; J: TRBJ1-3; V: TRBV12-3/TRBV12-4; D: NA; CDR3: CASPEGISGNTIYF; DNA: TGTGCCAGTCCCGAGGGAATCTCTGGAAACACCATATATTTT
size: few; J: TRBJ1-1; V: TRBV4-1; D: NA; CDR3: CASLGALNTEAFF; DNA: TGCGCCAGCCTGGGGGCCCTGAACACTGAAGCTTTCTTT
size: NA; J: TRBJ1-2; V: TRBV6-1; D: NA; CDR3: CASKAPGAHGYTF; DNA: TGTGCCAGCAAGGCCCCCGGGGCGCATGGCTACACCTTC
size: few; J: TRBJ2-5; V: TRBV29-1; D: TRBD2; CDR3: CSVAERGGDETQYF; DNA: TGCAGCGTTGCTGAGCGGGGGGGCGATGAGACCCAGTACTTC
size: NA; J: TRBJ1-2; V: TRBV19; D: NA; CDR3: CASRLQGVWGYTF; DNA: TGTGCCAGTAGGCTACAGGGTGTGTGGGGCTACACCTTC
size: few; J: TRBJ2-3; V: TRBV19; D: TRBD1; CDR3: CASSWTGGAWDTDTQYF; DNA: TGTGCCAGCAGCTGGACAGGGGGCGCGTGGGACACAGATACGCAGTATTTT
size: NA; J: TRBJ2-5; V: TRBV6-2/TRBV6-3; D: NA; CDR3: CASRAGLRRDF; DNA: TGTGCCAGCAGGGCCGGACTAAGAAGGGACTTC
size: many; J: TRBJ2-3; V: TRBV20-1; D: NA; CDR3: CSASPRGENTQYF; DNA: TGCAGTGCTAGTCCCAGGGGGGAAAATACGCAGTATTTT
size: many; J: TRBJ1-2; V: TRBV11-1; D: TRBD1; CDR3: CASSYYPGQNYGYTF; DNA: TGTGCCAGCAGCTATTATCCGGGACAGAACTATGGCTACACCTTC
size: few; J: TRBJ2-1; V: TRBV6-1; D: NA; CDR3: CASSKDSYNEQFF; DNA: TGTGCCAGCAGTAAAGACAGTTACAATGAGCAGTTCTTC
size: many; J: TRBJ2-1; V: TRBV3-1; D: TRBD2; CDR3: CASSHGTSGPYNEQFF; DNA: TGTGCCAGCAGCCACGGGACTAGCGGGCCCTACAATGAGCAGTTCTTC
size: many; J: TRBJ2-3; V: TRBV5-1; D: NA; CDR3: CASSLEGQSTDTQYF; DNA: TGTGCCAGCAGCTTAGAAGGCCAGAGCACAGATACGCAGTATTTT
size: few; J: TRBJ1-5; V: TRBV19; D: NA; CDR3: CAGSYGQGNQPQHF; DNA: TGTGCCGGCTCGTATGGGCAGGGTAACCAGCCCCAGCATTTT
size: many; J: TRBJ2-3; V: TRBV2; D: NA; CDR3: CASTPGASITDTQYF; DNA: TGTGCCAGCACACCGGGGGCCTCTATCACAGATACGCAGTATTTT
size: NA; J: TRBJ1-2; V: TRBV29-1; D: TRBD1; CDR3: CSGGQSNYGYTF; DNA: TGCAGCGGGGGACAGTCTAACTATGGCTACACCTTC
size: few; J: TRBJ1-4; V: TRBV5-1; D: NA; CDR3: CASREGLATNEKLFF; DNA: TGCGCCAGCAGGGAAGGGCTTGCAACTAATGAAAAACTGTTTTTT
size: NA; J: TRBJ1-4; V: TRBV19; D: NA; CDR3: CASSSRGSRGEGEKLFF; DNA: TGTGCCAGTAGTTCCAGGGGCAGTAGAGGGGAAGGTGAAAAACTGTTTTTT
size: NA; J: TRBJ1-2; V: TRBV29-1; D: TRBD1; CDR3: CSIFPGQSYGYTF; DNA: TGCAGCATTTTTCCGGGACAGAGCTATGGCTACACCTTC
size: few; J: TRBJ1-1; V: TRBV7-9; D: NA; CDR3: CASSLVAGASTEAFF; DNA: TGTGCCAGCAGCTTAGTAGCGGGGGCATCGACTGAAGCTTTCTTT